This T cell receptor beta chain was sequenced for a study of OX40 agonist ivuxolimab in advanced cancers. Looking at the study overall: With a range of 23 to 79, age averaged approximately 64 years, and nearly 85% were male. Overall study results and limits: Those patients achieving a partial response at 0.1-3.0 mg/kg showed among the lowest clonal expansion.

This clone was counted a single time. The antigen is undetermined. Method: immunoSEQ multiplex PCR; TCRdb's copy keeps in-frame clones and lacks some. The table shows under 100,000 clones, with 70% to 85% occurring only once. The CDR3 totals 13 residues. Deletions cut 8 bases from V and 4 bases from J, with 13 bases between. The germline CDR1 and CDR2 sequences are SNHLY and FYNNEI. The chain employs TRBV2 and TRBJ2-3; TRBD2 might be the D (6 bases). The sample consisted of CD4+ or CD8+ T cells sorted from blood, taken in a trial of the OX40 agonist ivuxolimab. This TCR was recovered from an adult with an advanced solid tumor such as melanoma, head and neck, liver or kidney cancer. The CDR3 bases are TGTGCCAGCTCCGGCGGGATGGCAGATACGCAGTATTTT. Protein sequence: CASSGGMADTQYF. Filled out from reference TRBV2 and TRBJ2-3, the complete variable domain reads EPEVTQTPSHQVTQMGQEVILRCVPISNHLYFYWYRQILGQKVEFLVSFYNNEISEKSEIFDDQFSVERPDGSNFTLKIRSTKLEDSAMYFCASSGGMADTQYFGPGTRLTVL.